This T cell receptor beta chain derives from a study of shared clonotypes between healthy human individuals. General observations from the study: Despite large depth, sorted-subset datasets appeared incompletely sequenced. For naive CD4 cells, roughly 5.5% of clonotypes were shared across a handful of donors.

All donors qualified as healthy HIV-negative adults and had experienced no recent acute infections or vaccinations. Researchers partitioned CD4+ cells into CD45RA+ naive and CD45RA-negative memory subsets. Turning to this clone: Its antigen is unknown.

Produced via immunoSEQ multiplex PCR; TCRdb's table is partial and in-frame only. Of millions of clones detected, around nine tenths appear once; the ten largest clones hold roughly 0.15%. CDR1 is GTSNPN, CDR2 SVGIG, per germline (reference sequence). The V end lost 3 bases, the J end lost 7 bases, and 12 bases lay between the germline ends. This CDR3 contains 13 residues. The V and J genes are TRBV30 and TRBJ2-2, with unresolved D. This receptor was identified in a man younger than 30 in good health. The sample was naive CD4+ T cells sorted from blood. The subset: CD45RA+ positively selected. The CDR3 DNA reads TGTGCCTGGAGCCCATTCGGGTACGGGGAGCTGTTTTTT. Protein sequence: CAWSPFGYGELFF.